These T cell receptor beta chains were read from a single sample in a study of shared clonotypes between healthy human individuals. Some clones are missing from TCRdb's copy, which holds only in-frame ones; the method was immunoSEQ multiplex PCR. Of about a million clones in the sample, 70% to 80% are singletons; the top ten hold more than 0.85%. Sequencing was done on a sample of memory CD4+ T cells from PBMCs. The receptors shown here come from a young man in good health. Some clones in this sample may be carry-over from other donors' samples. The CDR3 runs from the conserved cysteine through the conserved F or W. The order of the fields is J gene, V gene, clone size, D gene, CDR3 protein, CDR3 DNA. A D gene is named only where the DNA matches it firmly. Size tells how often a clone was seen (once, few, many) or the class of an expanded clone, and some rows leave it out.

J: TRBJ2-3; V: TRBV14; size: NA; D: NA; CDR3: CASSQAPPDISTDTQYF; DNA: TGTGCCAGCAGCCAAGCCCCCCCGGACATTAGCACAGATACGCAGTATTTT
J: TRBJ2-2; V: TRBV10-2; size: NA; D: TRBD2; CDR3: CASRLPGLAGARNTGELFF; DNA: TGCGCCAGCCGTCTACCGGGACTAGCAGGGGCCCGGAACACCGGGGAGCTGTTTTTT
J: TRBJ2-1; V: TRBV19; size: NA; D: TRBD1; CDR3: CASGQGGRNEQFF; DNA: TGTGCCAGTGGACAGGGGGGTAGGAATGAGCAGTTCTTC
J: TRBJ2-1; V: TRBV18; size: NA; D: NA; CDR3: CASSPQGTGVYEQFF; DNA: TGTGCCAGCTCACCACAAGGGACGGGAGTCTATGAGCAGTTCTTC
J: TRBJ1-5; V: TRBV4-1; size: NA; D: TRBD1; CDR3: CASSQGQGDLPQHF; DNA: TGCGCCAGCAGCCAAGGACAGGGGGATTTGCCCCAGCATTTT
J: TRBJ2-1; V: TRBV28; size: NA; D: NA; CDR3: CASSTGFYNEQFF; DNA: TGTGCCAGCTCCACGGGGTTCTACAATGAGCAGTTCTTC
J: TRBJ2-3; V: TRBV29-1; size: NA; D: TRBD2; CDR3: CSVEPAGGTDTQYF; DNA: TGCAGCGTTGAACCAGCGGGGGGGACGGATACGCAGTATTTT
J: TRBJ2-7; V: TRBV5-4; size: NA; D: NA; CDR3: CASSFRGTYEQYF; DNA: TGTGCCAGCAGCTTTAGAGGGACCTACGAGCAGTACTTC
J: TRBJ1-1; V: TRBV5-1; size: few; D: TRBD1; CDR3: CASAEQGGPNTEAFF; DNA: TGCGCCAGCGCAGAACAAGGGGGCCCGAACACTGAAGCTTTCTTT
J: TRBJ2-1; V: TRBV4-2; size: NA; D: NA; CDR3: CASSQDSGLSYNEQFF; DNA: TGTGCCAGCAGCCAAGATAGCGGTTTATCCTACAATGAGCAGTTCTTC
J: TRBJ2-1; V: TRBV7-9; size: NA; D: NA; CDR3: CASSHGTLNNEQFF; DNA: TGTGCCAGCAGCCACGGGACTCTTAACAATGAGCAGTTCTTC
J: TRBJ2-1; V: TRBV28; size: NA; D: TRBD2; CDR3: CASSPSSGRAGNEQFF; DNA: TGTGCCAGCAGCCCCTCAAGCGGGAGGGCCGGCAATGAGCAGTTCTTC
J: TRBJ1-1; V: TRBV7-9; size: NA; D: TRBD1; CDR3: CASSLEGDRSAFF; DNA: TGTGCCAGCAGCTTAGAGGGGGACAGGTCGGCTTTCTTT
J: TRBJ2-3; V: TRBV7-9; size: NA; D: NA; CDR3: CASSPGGGLGSTDTQYF; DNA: TGTGCCAGCAGCCCCGGAGGGGGACTCGGTAGCACAGATACGCAGTATTTT
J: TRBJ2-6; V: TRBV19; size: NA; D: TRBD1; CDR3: CASSLHGTDGANVLTF; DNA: TGTGCCAGTAGTCTCCACGGGACAGACGGGGCCAACGTCCTGACTTTC
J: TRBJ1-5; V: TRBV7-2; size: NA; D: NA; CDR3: CASSLIKAGNQPQHF; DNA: TGTGCCAGCAGCTTAATTAAGGCGGGGAATCAGCCCCAGCATTTT
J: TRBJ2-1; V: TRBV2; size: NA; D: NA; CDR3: CASSEDRLSNEQFF; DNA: TGTGCCAGCAGTGAAGATAGGCTTTCCAATGAGCAGTTCTTC
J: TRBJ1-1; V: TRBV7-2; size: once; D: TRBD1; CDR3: CASSLNRGLTEAFF; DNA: TGTGCCAGCAGCTTAAACAGGGGGCTGACTGAAGCTTTCTTT
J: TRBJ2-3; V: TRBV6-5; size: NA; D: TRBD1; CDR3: CASSYFRTGADTQYF; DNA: TGTGCCAGCAGTTACTTTCGGACAGGGGCCGATACGCAGTATTTT
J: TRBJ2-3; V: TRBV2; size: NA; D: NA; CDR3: CASSVGGTDTQYF; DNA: TGTGCCAGCAGTGTGGGGGGCACAGATACGCAGTATTTT
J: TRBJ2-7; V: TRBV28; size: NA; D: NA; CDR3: CASSGQIYEQYF; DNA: TGTGCCAGCAGCGGACAGATATACGAGCAGTACTTC
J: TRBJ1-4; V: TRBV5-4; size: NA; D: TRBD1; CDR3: CASSTGTDNEKLFF; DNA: TGTGCCAGCAGTACGGGGACAGACAATGAAAAACTGTTTTTT
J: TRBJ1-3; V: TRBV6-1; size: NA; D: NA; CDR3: CASSPQTGNTIYF; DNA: TGTGCCAGCAGTCCCCAAACTGGAAACACCATATATTTT
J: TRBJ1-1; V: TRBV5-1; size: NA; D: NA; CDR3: CASSLVSNTEAFF; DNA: TGCGCCAGCAGCTTGGTATCGAACACTGAAGCTTTCTTT
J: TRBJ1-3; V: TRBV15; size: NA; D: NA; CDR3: CATSRDRQKGNTIYF; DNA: TGTGCCACCAGCAGGGATCGACAGAAGGGAAACACCATATATTTT
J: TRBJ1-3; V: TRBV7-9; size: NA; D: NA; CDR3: CASSLQDSGNTIYF; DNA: TGTGCCAGCAGCTTACAGGACTCTGGAAACACCATATATTTT
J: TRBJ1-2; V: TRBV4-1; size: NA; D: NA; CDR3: CASSQDLGKGRLYGYTF; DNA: TGCGCCAGCAGCCAAGATCTGGGTAAGGGCAGACTCTATGGCTACACCTTC
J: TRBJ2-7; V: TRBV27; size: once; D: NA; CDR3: CASSQSLGWGPYEQYF; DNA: TGTGCCAGCAGTCAATCTTTAGGGTGGGGGCCATACGAGCAGTACTTC
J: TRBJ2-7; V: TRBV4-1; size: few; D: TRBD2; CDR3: CASSQGLAMRVYEQYF; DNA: TGCGCCAGCAGCCAGGGACTAGCGATGAGGGTCTACGAGCAGTACTTC
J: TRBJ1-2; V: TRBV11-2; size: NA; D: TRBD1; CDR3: CASSHWDRGGSGYTF; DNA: TGTGCCAGCAGCCATTGGGACAGGGGGGGATCTGGCTACACCTTC
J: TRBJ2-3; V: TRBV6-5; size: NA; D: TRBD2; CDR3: CASSYRAGGPENTQYF; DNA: TGTGCCAGCAGTTACCGGGCGGGAGGGCCCGAAAATACGCAGTATTTT
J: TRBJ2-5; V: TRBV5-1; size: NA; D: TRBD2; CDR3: CASSINSGSAQETQYF; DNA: TGCGCCAGCAGCATAAATAGCGGGAGCGCTCAAGAGACCCAGTACTTC
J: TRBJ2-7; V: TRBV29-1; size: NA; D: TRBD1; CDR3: CSAEGDRAYEQYF; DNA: TGCAGCGCCGAAGGGGACAGGGCCTACGAGCAGTACTTC
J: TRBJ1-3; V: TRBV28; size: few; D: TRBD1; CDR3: CASRHRRGRSGNTIYF; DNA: TGTGCCAGCAGACACCGAAGGGGGCGCTCTGGAAACACCATATATTTT
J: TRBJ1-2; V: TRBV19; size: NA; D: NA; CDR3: CASSIGSSTYYGYTF; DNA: TGTGCCAGTAGTATTGGCAGCTCTACCTACTATGGCTACACCTTC
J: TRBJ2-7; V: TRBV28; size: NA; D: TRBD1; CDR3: CASNDWTGNSPYEQYF; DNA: TGTGCCAGCAATGATTGGACAGGGAATTCCCCCTACGAGCAGTACTTC
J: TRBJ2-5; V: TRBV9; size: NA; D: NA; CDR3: CASSVLAPRETQYF; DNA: TGTGCCAGCAGCGTTCTAGCGCCCCGAGAGACCCAGTACTTC
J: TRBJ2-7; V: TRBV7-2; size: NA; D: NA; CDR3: CASSLGSTGYYEQYF; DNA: TGTGCCAGCAGCTTAGGGTCCACTGGGTACTACGAGCAGTACTTC
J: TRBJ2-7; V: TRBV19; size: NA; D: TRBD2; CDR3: CASSPTGGGLAVEQYF; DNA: TGTGCCAGTAGTCCCACCGGTGGTGGACTAGCGGTCGAGCAGTACTTC
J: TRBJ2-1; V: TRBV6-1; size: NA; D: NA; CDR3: CASSEAERSTFF; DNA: TGTGCCAGCAGTGAAGCGGAACGTTCCACGTTCTTC
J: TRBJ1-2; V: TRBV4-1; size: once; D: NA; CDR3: CASSLLTGTPMGGYTF; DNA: TGCGCCAGCAGCCTCCTCACCGGGACACCAATGGGAGGCTACACCTTC
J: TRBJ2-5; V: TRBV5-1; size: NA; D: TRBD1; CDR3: CASSFRAGGSQETQYF; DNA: TGCGCCAGCAGCTTTCGGGCAGGGGGTTCCCAAGAGACCCAGTACTTC
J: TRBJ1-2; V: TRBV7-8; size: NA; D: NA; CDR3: CASSLTILNYGYTF; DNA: TGTGCCAGCAGCTTGACCATCCTGAACTATGGCTACACCTTC
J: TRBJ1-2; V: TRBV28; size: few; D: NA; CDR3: CASSIPGGGSNYGYTF; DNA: TGTGCCAGCAGTATCCCTGGGGGGGGCTCTAACTATGGCTACACCTTC
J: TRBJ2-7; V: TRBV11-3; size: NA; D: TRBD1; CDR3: CASSLRDRSLEQYF; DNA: TGTGCCAGCAGCCTCCGGGACAGAAGCCTCGAGCAGTACTTC
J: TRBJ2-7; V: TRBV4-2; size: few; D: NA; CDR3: CASSPRRPSYEQYF; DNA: TGTGCCAGCAGCCCGAGGAGGCCATCCTACGAGCAGTACTTC
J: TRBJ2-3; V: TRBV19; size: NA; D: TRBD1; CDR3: CATARGRGFTDTQYF; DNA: TGTGCTACCGCAAGGGGGCGAGGTTTCACAGATACGCAGTATTTT
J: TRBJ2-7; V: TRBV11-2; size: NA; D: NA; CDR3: CASSLGLVNYEQYF; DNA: TGTGCCAGCAGCCTCGGACTTGTCAACTACGAGCAGTACTTC
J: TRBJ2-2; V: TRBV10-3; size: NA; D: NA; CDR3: CAIKQQGNTGELFF; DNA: TGTGCCATCAAACAGCAGGGGAACACCGGGGAGCTGTTTTTT
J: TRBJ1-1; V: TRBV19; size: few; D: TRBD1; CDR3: CASSAQGYTEAFF; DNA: TGTGCCAGTAGTGCACAGGGGTACACTGAAGCTTTCTTT
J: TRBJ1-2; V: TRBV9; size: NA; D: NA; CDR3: CASSVGVDNYGYTF; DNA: TGTGCCAGCAGCGTAGGCGTAGATAACTATGGCTACACCTTC
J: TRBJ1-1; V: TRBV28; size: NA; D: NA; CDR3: CASSPLHGSTEAFF; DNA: TGTGCCAGCAGCCCCCTCCACGGGAGCACTGAAGCTTTCTTT
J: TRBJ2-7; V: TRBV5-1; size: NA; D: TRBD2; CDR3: CASSQGTSGRGYEQYF; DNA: TGCGCCAGCAGCCAAGGGACTAGCGGGAGGGGGTACGAGCAGTACTTC
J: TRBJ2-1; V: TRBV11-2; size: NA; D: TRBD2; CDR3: CASNSIRGSGIYEQFF; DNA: TGTGCCAGCAACTCCATACGGGGTAGCGGGATCTATGAGCAGTTCTTC
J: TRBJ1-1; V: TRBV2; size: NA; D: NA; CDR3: CASSDTLNLMNTEAFF; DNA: TGTGCCAGCAGTGATACGTTGAACCTCATGAACACTGAAGCTTTCTTT